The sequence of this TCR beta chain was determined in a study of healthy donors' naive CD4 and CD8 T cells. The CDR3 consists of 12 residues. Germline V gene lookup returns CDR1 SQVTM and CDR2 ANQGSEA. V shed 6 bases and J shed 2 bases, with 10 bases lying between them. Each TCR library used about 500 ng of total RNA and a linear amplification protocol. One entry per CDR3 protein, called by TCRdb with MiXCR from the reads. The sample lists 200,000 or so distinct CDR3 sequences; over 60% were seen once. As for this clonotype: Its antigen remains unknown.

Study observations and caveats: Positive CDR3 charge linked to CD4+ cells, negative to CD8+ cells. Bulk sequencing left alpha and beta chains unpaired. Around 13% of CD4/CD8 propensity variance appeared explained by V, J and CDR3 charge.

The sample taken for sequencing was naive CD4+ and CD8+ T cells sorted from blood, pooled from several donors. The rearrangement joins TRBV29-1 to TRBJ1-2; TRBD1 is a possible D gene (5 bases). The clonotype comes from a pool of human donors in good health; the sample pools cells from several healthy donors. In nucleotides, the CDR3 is TGCAGCGTGCCGGGACGGAACTATGGCTACACCTTC. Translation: CSVPGRNYGYTF.